Following are 27 T cell receptor beta chains from one sample sequenced in a study of metastatic and nonmetastatic thyroid tumors. Among the patients, none had received any treatment before thyroid surgery. TCRdb re-called the PCR reads with MiXCR. The data show about 92,000 clones, 15% seen once. The sequencing sample was made of blood. These receptors all stem from a female donor with papillary thyroid cancer or a benign thyroid nodule (not recorded which). Some clones in this sample may be carry-over from other donors' samples.

Many counts were recorded for this clone. The rearrangement joins TRBV20-1 to TRBJ1-1; tentative D call: TRBD1 (6 bases). Trimming cost V 4 bases and J 1 base, with 16 bases left between them. From germline, CDR1 is DFQATT and CDR2 SNEGSKA (reference sequence). The CDR3 totals 15 residues. CDR3 DNA sequence: TGCAGTGCTAACTCCGCGGGGGCGCCGAACACTGAAGCTTTCTTT. Amino acid sequence: CSANSAGAPNTEAFF.

This clone was picked up many times. The sample contains more than one DNA sequence encoding this CDR3. The gene calls are TRBV20-1 and TRBJ1-2, with 7 nucleotides matching TRBD1. This CDR3 has 15 residues. The V segment lost 0 bases and the J segment 2 bases; nucleotides outside the gene matches: 6. The germline CDR1 and CDR2 sequences are DFQATT and SNEGSKA (reference sequence). In DNA form, the CDR3 reads TGCAGTGCTAGAGATCGACAGGGAGGGAACTATGGCTACACCTTC. Amino acid sequence: CSARDRQGGNYGYTF.

This clone was detected ten times or more. The chain couples TRBV9 to TRBJ2-7, with TRBD2 matching 7 bases. J gave up 3 bases and V 0 bases, and 9 bases lay outside the gene matches. Looked up from germline, CDR1 is SGDLS and CDR2 is YYNGEE. The CDR3 runs 16 residues. This CDR3 is CASSVGGTSGDYEQYF. DNA of the CDR3: TGTGCCAGCAGCGTAGGTGGAACCAGCGGGGACTACGAGCAGTACTTC. Drawing the rest from reference TRBV9 and TRBJ2-7, the complete variable domain is DSGVTQTPKHLITATGQRVTLRCSPRSGDLSVYWYQQSLDQGLQFLIQYYNGEERAKGNILERFSAQQFPDLHSELNLSSLELGDSALYFCASSVGGTSGDYEQYFGPGTRLTVT.

This clone was observed many times. The rearrangement links TRBV28 to TRBJ1-4; TRBD1 matches at 8 bases. Trimming took 5 bases from V and 5 from J; bases not matched to a gene: 7. CDR1 and CDR2 from the germline V gene are MDHEN and SYDVKM. This CDR3 is built from 15 residues. CDR3 region: CASSTYRGGNEKLFF. The CDR3 coding sequence is TGTGCCAGCAGTACGTACAGGGGGGGAAATGAAAAACTGTTTTTT.

About this clone itself: Given a much more abundant clone one base away, this may be a read error. V is TRBV20-1 and J is TRBJ2-5; tentatively, D is TRBD1 (7 bases). Per germline, CDR1 DFQATT and CDR2 SNEGSKA (reference sequence). The CDR3 covers 15 residues. V was pared by 6 bases and J by 4 bases, with 21 bases between. In DNA form, the CDR3 reads TGCAGTGCCCTCGATCAGGGGGGCTCAGCAGAGACCCAGTACTTC. Translating it yields CSALDQGGSAETQYF.

Many counts were recorded for this clone. At the DNA level, this CDR3 is encoded by other sequences in the same sample as well. This chain joins TRBV6-2 or TRBV6-3 and TRBJ2-5; 8 bases fit TRBD1. V lost 10 bases and J lost 6; bases outside the gene matches: 4. Germline V gene sequence: CDR1 MNHEY, CDR2 SVGEGT. This CDR3 comprises 11 residues. For the CDR3, the DNA is TGTGCCACAGGGGGCATGAAGACCCAGTACTTC. As protein: CATGGMKTQYF.

As for this clone: This could be a read error, since a much larger clone is one nucleotide away. This same CDR3 is encoded by further DNA sequences in the sample. This chain joins TRBV2 and TRBJ2-2; 8 bases map to TRBD1. CDR3 length: 16 amino acids. Per germline, CDR1 SNHLY and CDR2 FYNNEI. The DNA for the CDR3 is TGTGCCAGCAGGGGGACAGGCGGTTCGGGCACCGGTGAGCTGTTTTTT. Amino acid sequence: CASRGTGGSGTGELFF.

Many counts were recorded for this clone. The V and J genes are TRBV28 and TRBJ1-2, with a possible D match to TRBD1 (5 bases). Germline CDR1 MDHEN, CDR2 SYDVKM. CDR3 length: 13 residues. Trimming took 2 bases from V and 5 from J, leaving 9 bases between them. The CDR3 is CASSLVAGYGYTF. CDR3 sequence (DNA): TGTGCCAGCAGTTTAGTAGCAGGGTATGGCTACACCTTC.

As for this clone: At one boundary the junction diverges from the germline segment, which might be a read error. V is TRBV11-1 and J is TRBJ2-3, with 8 bases aligning to TRBD2. This CDR3 region has 16 residues. CDR1 and CDR2 (germline): SGHAT, FQDESV (reference sequence). In nucleotides, the CDR3 is TGTGCCAGAAGCACACCCGGGACTAGTGCGGCAGATACGCGGTATTTT. It translates to CARSTPGTSAADTRYF. Full variable domain (outside the CDR3, taken from reference TRBV11-1 and TRBJ2-3): EAEVAQSPRYKITEKSQAVAFWCDPISGHATLYWYRQILGQGPELLVQFQDESVVDDSQLPKDRFSAERLKGVDSTLKIQPAELGDSAMYLCARSTPGTSAADTRYFGPGTRLTVL.

This clone occurred a few times. This sequence joins TRBV6-1 and TRBJ1-4, with TRBD1 identical over 8 bases. The CDR3 is 15 amino acids. V lost 7 bases to trimming and J lost 8 bases; unmatched junction nucleotides: 12. Germline CDR1 is MNHNS and CDR2 is SASEGT. Here the CDR3 DNA reads TGTGCCAGCACCCGACAGGGGCGGGGAGGAGAAAAACTGTTTTTT. Translating gives CASTRQGRGGEKLFF.

In this sample, this clone turned up a few times. The chain couples TRBV5-6 to TRBJ2-5, with D perhaps given as TRBD1 or TRBD2 (5 bases each). The CDR3 runs 17 residues. Trimming removed 5 bases from V and 2 bases from J, with 22 bases in between. From germline, CDR1 is SGHDT and CDR2 YYEEEE. In DNA, the CDR3 is TGTGCCAGCAGGAGGGGTCCCCCACAGTTGACACAAGAGACCCAGTACTTC. Translating it yields CASRRGPPQLTQETQYF. Based on the CDR3 plus reference TRBV5-6 and TRBJ2-5, the full variable domain is DAGVTQSPTHLIKTRGQQVTLRCSPKSGHDTVSWYQQALGQGPQFIFQYYEEEERQRGNFPDRFSGHQFPNYSSELNVNALLLGDSALYLCASRRGPPQLTQETQYFGPGTRLLVL.

In its sample, this clone was seen many times. This sample also contains other DNA sequences that code for the same CDR3. The V gene is TRBV10-2, the J gene TRBJ1-2; D ambiguous. The CDR3 spans 13 residues. The germline V gene has CDR1 WSHSY and CDR2 SAAADI. Deletions cut 10 bases from V and 4 bases from J, with 16 bases between. The CDR3 protein is CATVRSGVYGYTF. CDR3 coding DNA: TGCGCCACCGTCAGGTCCGGGGTCTATGGCTACACCTTC.

This chain uses TRBV5-1 with TRBJ2-3; 8 bases line up with TRBD1. V gave up 0 bases and J gave up 9 bases; unmatched junction bases: 18. The V gene's germline CDR1 is SGHRS and CDR2 YFSETQ. The CDR3 covers 18 residues. CDR3 coding DNA: TGCGCCAGCAGCTTGGGGTTGGGCAGGGGGCCCGCACGGGGGACGCAGTATTTT. Protein product: CASSLGLGRGPARGTQYF.

As to this clone: A read error may account for a junction end that differs from germline. The chain recombines TRBV9 with TRBJ2-7; D tentatively reads TRBD1 or TRBD2 (5 bases each). Per germline, CDR1 SGDLS and CDR2 YYNGEE. The CDR3 totals 15 residues. In nucleotides, the CDR3 is TGTGCCAGCAGCGTAGACGTGGGTGGGACCTACGATCAGTACTTC. It yields the protein CASSVDVGGTYDQYF.

This clone has at least ten counts. Other DNA sequences in this specimen translate into the identical CDR3. In nucleotides, the CDR3 is TGCGCCAGCAGCCAAGTAACTCGGGGGCGGAATGAGCAGTTCTTC. Translation gives CASSQVTRGRNEQFF. The V call is TRBV4-1, the J call TRBJ2-1, with D perhaps given as TRBD1 or TRBD2 (6 bases each). This CDR3 is 15 amino acids long. Deletions cut 1 base from V and 7 bases from J, with 14 bases between. From germline, CDR1 is MGHRA and CDR2 YSYEKL.

Points on this clone: This sequence may be a read error, since a much larger clone differs from it by one base. The J gene is TRBJ2-3, the V gene TRBV4-2, with D possibly being TRBD1 (5 bases). CDR3 size: 16 residues. The V end lost 3 bases, the J end lost 2 bases, and 15 bases lay between the germline ends. CDR1 LGHNA and CDR2 YNFKEQ come from the germline V gene. The CDR3 reads CASSHCRGKATDTQYF. The CDR3 DNA sequence: TGTGCCAGCAGCCACTGTAGGGGAAAGGCCACAGATACGCAGTATTTT.

This clone was observed at least ten times. The chain recombines TRBV28 with TRBJ1-4, with TRBD1 identical over 10 bases. Germline V gene lookup returns CDR1 MDHEN and CDR2 SYDVKM. The CDR3 loop spans 15 amino acids. After removal of 3 bases from V and 8 bases from J, the junction contained 6 bases not matched to a gene. CDR3: CASSFSGTGDEKLFF. In DNA, the CDR3 is TGTGCCAGCAGTTTCTCCGGGACAGGGGACGAAAAACTGTTTTTT.

In its sample, this clone ranks as medium-sized. The chain has TRBV6-1 and TRBJ1-3, with D maybe TRBD1 (5 bases). V lost 8 bases and J lost 4, with 6 bases in between. The V gene's germline CDR1 is MNHNS and CDR2 SASEGT. The CDR3 contains 11 residues. The CDR3 nucleotides read TGTGCCAGCTGGGGGGGAAACACCATATATTTT. Translating it yields CASWGGNTIYF.

At least ten counts were recorded for this clone. The genes are TRBV11-3 and TRBJ1-3, with TRBD1 identical over 7 bases. There are 15 residues in the CDR3. CDR1 is SGHNT, CDR2 YENEEA, per germline. V shed 1 base, J shed 0 bases, and the junction held 0 bases outside the gene matches. CDR3 sequence reads: CASSLGDSSGNTIYF. CDR3 DNA: TGTGCCAGCAGCTTAGGGGACAGCTCTGGAAACACCATATATTTT. Together with reference TRBV11-3 and TRBJ1-3, the CDR3 gives the full variable domain: EAGVVQSPRYKIIEKKQPVAFWCNPISGHNTLYWYLQNLGQGPELLIRYENEEAVDDSQLPKDRFSAERLKGVDSTLKIQPAELGDSAVYLCASSLGDSSGNTIYFGEGSWLTVV.

V gene TRBV19 combines with J gene TRBJ1-1, with D unclear. The CDR3 covers 13 residues. Per the germline V gene, CDR1 is LNHDA and CDR2 is SQIVND (reference sequence). Between the trimmed V and J ends, which lost 5 bases and 1 base, there was a span of 8 bases. CDR3 DNA sequence: TGTGCCAGTAGTCTTTGGGGGAACACTGAAGCTTTCTTT. Translation gives CASSLWGNTEAFF.

Regarding this clone: A much larger clone differs by one base, so this may be a read error. Other DNA sequences from this sample encode an identical CDR3 as well. The V gene is TRBV28, the J gene TRBJ2-3; D gene ambiguous. Deletions cut 5 bases from V and 0 bases from J, with 15 bases between. The CDR3 totals 16 residues. Germline CDR1 MDHEN, CDR2 SYDVKM. CDR3 bases: TGTGCCAGCAGTCAAGACCCGCCAGGCAGCACAGATACGCAGTATTTT. It yields the protein CASSQDPPGSTDTQYF. The full variable domain, with the rest looked up from reference TRBV28 and TRBJ2-3, is DVKVTQSSRYLVKRTGEKVFLECVQDMDHENMFWYRQDPGLGLRLIYFSYDVKMKEKGDIPEGYSVSREKKERFSLILESASTNQTSMYLCASSQDPPGSTDTQYFGPGTRLTVL.

There are a few counts of this clone. This chain connects TRBV4-1 to TRBJ2-5; no clear D gene. The CDR3 covers 15 residues. CDR1 is MGHRA and CDR2 is YSYEKL in the germline V gene. Deletions cut 1 base from V and 5 bases from J, with 14 bases between. This CDR3 reads CASSQVGRLMETQYF. The DNA for the CDR3 is TGCGCCAGCAGCCAAGTCGGGCGGCTTATGGAGACCCAGTACTTC.

Note on this clone: A read error may be the cause here, since a much bigger clone is one base away. Other DNA sequences within the sample encode an identical CDR3. The chain combines TRBV20-1 with TRBJ2-2; weak D call: TRBD2 (7 bases). The CDR3 totals 17 residues. Germline CDR1 DFQATT, CDR2 SNEGSKA (reference sequence). The CDR3 spells CSARGAYAGAGPGELFF. The CDR3 region has the DNA TGCAGCGCTAGAGGGGCCTATGCGGGGGCCGGGCCCGGGGAGCTGTTTTTT.

This clone was observed many times. The V gene is TRBV20-1, the J gene TRBJ1-2, with D uncertain. This CDR3 contains 10 residues. V lost 5 bases to trimming and J lost 8 bases, with 9 bases between them. Germline CDR1 DFQATT, CDR2 SNEGSKA (reference sequence). CDR3 DNA sequence: TGCAGTGCTGATGGGGAGGGCTACACCTTC. Translated: CSADGEGYTF.

This clone was counted a single time. A read error is possible here, since a much larger clone lies one base away. The chain combines TRBV30 with TRBJ2-4, with no clear D. Trimming took 2 bases from V and 2 from J, leaving 10 bases between them. The CDR3 runs 14 residues. Germline values: CDR1 GTSNPN, CDR2 SVGIG (reference sequence). CDR3 DNA sequence: TGTGCCTGGAGTATTGGGTGCACCAAAAACATTCAGTACTTC. It is translated as CAWSIGCTKNIQYF.

This clone came up many times. V gene TRBV4-2 combines with J gene TRBJ1-6; TRBD1 aligns across 9 bases. The length of the CDR3 is 15 residues. From germline, CDR1 is LGHNA and CDR2 YNFKEQ. V gave up 1 base and J gave up 7 bases; unmatched junction bases: 2. CDR3 region: CASSQVDRGNSPLHF. The CDR3 DNA reads as TGTGCCAGCAGCCAAGTTGACAGGGGGAATTCACCCCTCCACTTT.

This clone was seen a handful of times. A read error may explain this, as a much larger clone is one base away. The V gene is TRBV10-1, the J gene TRBJ2-2, with a tentative D call TRBD2 (6 bases). The CDR3 consists of 11 residues. Germline V gene sequence: CDR1 WNHNN, CDR2 SYGVQD (reference sequence). CDR3 sequence: CASSAGGELSF. CDR3 in DNA: TGCGCCAGCAGTGCGGGCGGGGAGCTGTCTTTT.